One sample yielded the 30 T cell receptor beta chains listed below, sequenced in a study of T cells in women clearing cervical HPV infection. The repertoire was sequenced with immunoSEQ multiplex PCR; TCRdb's copy has only in-frame clones and lacks some. The sample table sets out about 32,000 clones. Source material: blood buffy coat. Source of these receptors: a woman aged 18 to 75 with a cervical HPV16 infection that either progressed to CIN3+ or cleared (not recorded which).

Concerning this clone: The read falls 3 residues short of the CDR3 end, and the missing part is taken from the germline J gene. The J gene is TRBJ2-3, the V gene TRBV5-4, with 7 bases that match TRBD1. There are 12 residues in the CDR3. Germline V gene data show CDR1 as SGHNT and CDR2 as YYREEE (reference sequence). Trimming removed 2 bases from V and 8 bases from J; junction bases left unmatched: 2. The CDR3: CASSLRQGTQYF. The sequenced part of the CDR3 DNA is TGTGCCAGCAGCTTAAGACAGGGTACG.

As to this clone: The read halts 3 residues ahead of the CDR3 end, with the missing end drawn from the germline J gene. The chain recombines TRBV5-1 with TRBJ1-6, with 9 bases lining up with TRBD1. Losses at the gene ends were 0 bases for V and 10 bases for J; bases not matched to a gene: 2. Germline loops: CDR1 SGHRS, CDR2 YFSETQ. The CDR3 is 14 residues long. CDR3 sequence: CASSLGGTGSPLHF. The part of the CDR3 DNA that was read is TGCGCCAGCAGCTTGGGGGGGACAGGGTCACCC.

Worth noting for this clone: The read gets to within 3 residues of the CDR3 end, and the germline J gene fills in the rest. This chain links TRBV20-1 with TRBJ1-2, with 7 bases that match TRBD1. The CDR3 extends over 13 amino acids. After removal of 6 bases from V and 7 bases from J, the junction contained 11 bases not matched to a gene. From germline, CDR1 is DFQATT and CDR2 SNEGSKA (reference sequence). The CDR3 reads CSAHRAGGLGYTF. CDR3 DNA, as far as it was read: TGCAGTGCCCATAGGGCAGGGGGGCTTGGC.

Concerning this clone itself: Coverage ceases 3 residues before the CDR3 finishes, and the germline J gene fills in the end. This rearrangement joins TRBV20-1 to TRBJ1-1; TRBD1 might be the D (6 bases). The CDR3 contains 14 residues. Trimming left V 0 bases short and J 2 bases short, with 10 bases between. Germline V gives CDR1 DFQATT, CDR2 SNEGSKA (reference sequence). This CDR3 reads CSAREQGFNTEAFF. The CDR3 bases that were read are TGCAGTGCTAGAGAGCAGGGGTTTAACACTGAA.

Comment on this clone: The read falls 3 residues short of the CDR3 end, and the missing part is taken from the germline J gene. The chain is built from TRBV29-1 and TRBJ2-7, with 9 positions matching TRBD2. The CDR3 is made up of 15 amino acids. With V trimmed by 2 bases and J by 2 bases, 7 bases remained unmatched. Germline V CDR1 and CDR2: SQVTM, ANQGSEA. CDR3 region: CSVEILAGAPYEQYF. The CDR3 bases that were read are TGCAGCGTTGAAATCTTAGCGGGGGCCCCCTACGAG.

Comment on this clone: Read data end 3 residues before the CDR3 end; the end is taken from the germline J gene. The chain uses TRBV3-1 (or the pseudogene TRBV3-2) and TRBJ1-6; 7 bases agree with TRBD1. V was pared by 4 bases and J by 7 bases, with 4 bases of the junction left unmatched. Germline V gene data show CDR1 as LGHDT and CDR2 as YNNKEL (reference sequence). This CDR3 contains 14 residues. CDR3 sequence reads: CASSPTGWNSPLHF. CDR3 DNA, as far as it was read: TGTGCCAGCAGCCCGACAGGGTGGAATTCACCC.

Regarding this clone: The read is 3 residues too short to cover the CDR3 end, so that end is filled in from the germline J gene. The chain has TRBV30 and TRBJ2-2; D is undetermined. Trimming removed 2 bases at V and 5 bases at J, with 9 bases between. Germline CDR1 GTSNPN, CDR2 SVGIG (reference sequence). CDR3 size: 13 residues. The CDR3 here is CAWSFAGTGELFF. The sequenced part of the CDR3 DNA is TGTGCCTGGAGTTTCGCCGGGACCGGGGAG. Together with reference TRBV30 and TRBJ2-2, the CDR3 gives the full variable domain: SQTIHQWPATLVQPVGSPLSLECTVEGTSNPNLYWYRQAAGRGLQLLFYSVGIGQISSEVPQNLSASRPQDRQFILSSKKLLLSDSGFYLCAWSFAGTGELFFGEGSRLTVL.

Concerning this clone: Sequencing ends 3 residues short of the CDR3 end; the germline J gene provides the rest. The chain employs TRBV18 and TRBJ1-2; D might be TRBD1 (6 bases). The germline CDR1 and CDR2 sequences are KGHSH and LQKENI. The CDR3 sequence is 16 residues long. The CDR3 bases that were read are TGTGCCAGCTCACCTCGGGACAATGGGGCCAAAAACATC. Translated: CASSPRDNGAKNI. The complete CDR3 sequence is CASSPRDNGAKNIYTF. Supplemented by reference TRBV18 and TRBJ1-2, the full variable domain reads NAGVMQNPRHLVRRRGQEARLRCSPMKGHSHVYWYRQLPEEGLKFMVYLQKENIIDESGMPKERFSAEFPKEGPSILRIQQVVRGDSAAYFCASSPRDNGAKNIYTFGSGTRLTVV.

A word on this clone: The CDR3 end is not reached by the read, which stops 3 residues before it; the germline J gene fills it in. The rearrangement links TRBV9 to TRBJ1-2, with 7 bases matching TRBD1. J lost 2 bases, V lost 3 bases, and 7 bases had no gene match. The CDR3 is made up of 15 amino acids. Per germline, CDR1 SGDLS and CDR2 YYNGEE. CDR3 protein: CASSEGTDKNYGYTF. The sequenced CDR3 bases are TGTGCCAGCAGCGAGGGGACAGACAAAAACTATGGC. Full variable domain (remainder filled in from reference TRBV9 and TRBJ1-2): DSGVTQTPKHLITATGQRVTLRCSPRSGDLSVYWYQQSLDQGLQFLIQYYNGEERAKGNILERFSAQQFPDLHSELNLSSLELGDSALYFCASSEGTDKNYGYTFGSGTRLTVV.

Of note for this clone: The read ends 3 residues shy of where the CDR3 ends; the end is completed using the germline J gene. V usage is TRBV20-1 and J usage is TRBJ1-6; D unclear. The ends were cut back, 7 bases at V and 2 bases at J, with 15 bases in the middle. Looked up from germline, CDR1 is DFQATT and CDR2 is SNEGSKA (reference sequence). The CDR3 covers 15 residues. CDR3 protein: CSVKDEGAYNSPLHF. The CDR3 DNA, read in part, is TGCAGTGTTAAGGATGAGGGTGCCTATAATTCACCC.

Regarding this clone: The read gets to within 3 residues of the CDR3 end, and the germline J gene fills in the rest. This sequence joins TRBV18 and TRBJ1-2, with TRBD1 as a possible D gene (6 bases). Looked up from germline, CDR1 is KGHSH and CDR2 is LQKENI. CDR3 length: 16 residues. CDR3 DNA (partial): TGTGCCAGCTCACCTTCCCTAGCGGGGGGGGACAATGAC. Protein: CASSPSLAGGDND. The CDR3 in full is CASSPSLAGGDNDYTF.

A remark on this clone: At one boundary the junction diverges from the germline segment, which might be a read error. The read stops 3 residues short of the end of the CDR3; the missing end is completed from the germline J gene. The identical CDR3 is also encoded by other nucleotide sequences in the sample. J is TRBJ1-2 and V is TRBV10-3; 7 bases agree with TRBD1. The germline CDR1 and CDR2 sequences are ENHRY and SYGVKD. This CDR3 comprises 16 residues. The CDR3 reads CAISEFAPTGIYGYTF. CDR3 bases read: TGTGCCATCAGTGAGTTTGCTCCGACAGGGATCTATGGA.

With regard to this clone: The sequence runs out 3 residues before the end of the CDR3; the remainder is reconstructed from the germline J gene. V usage is TRBV2 and J usage is TRBJ2-5, with 9 positions matching TRBD2. The CDR3 covers 16 residues. Germline V gene data show CDR1 as SNHLY and CDR2 as FYNNEI. J lost 4 bases, V lost 3 bases, and 9 bases had no gene match. The sequenced CDR3 bases are TGTGCCAGCAGTGAGGCGGGGGGGCTTTCGGGAGAGACC. As protein: CASSEAGGLSGET. The CDR3, in full, reads CASSEAGGLSGETQYF.

The CDR3: CSAFPLTGGNSPLFF. CDR3 bases read: TGCAGTGCCTTTCCCCTGACAGGGGGTAATTCACCA. This chain uses TRBV20-1 with TRBJ1-4, with TRBD1 identical over 9 bases. From the germline J gene comes the end of the CDR3, since the read stops 3 residues before it. Germline CDR1 DFQATT, CDR2 SNEGSKA (reference sequence). CDR3 length equals 15 residues.

In regard to this clone: The read stops 3 residues short of the end of the CDR3; the missing end is completed from the germline J gene. This chain connects TRBV9 to TRBJ1-6, with a tentative D call TRBD1 (5 bases). The V and J ends lost 2 bases and 11 bases respectively, with 8 bases between them. The germline V gene has CDR1 SGDLS and CDR2 YYNGEE. The CDR3 sequence is 12 residues long. The CDR3 reads CASSVGGTPLHF. The DNA read from the CDR3 is TGTGCCAGCAGCGTGGGGGGTACACCC.

To note about this clone: Read sequence stops 3 residues before the CDR3 end, and the germline J gene provides the missing end. The chain is built from TRBV5-4 and TRBJ2-2, with a weak D call TRBD1 (7 bases). The CDR3 length is 16 residues. The germline CDR1 and CDR2 sequences are SGHNT and YYREEE (reference sequence). V was pared by 0 bases and J by 7 bases, with 16 bases between. CDR3 bases read: TGTGCCAGCAGCTTGGGTGAGACAGGGAGGAACGGGGAG. Protein product: CASSLGETGRNGE. The full CDR3 sequence reads CASSLGETGRNGELFF. The full variable domain, its missing parts supplied by reference TRBV5-4 and TRBJ2-2, is ETGVTQSPTHLIKTRGQQVTLRCSSQSGHNTVSWYQQALGQGPQFIFQYYREEENGRGNFPPRFSGLQFPNYSSELNVNALELDDSALYLCASSLGETGRNGELFFGEGSRLTVL.

Points on this clone: The missing CDR3 end, 3 residues past where the read stops, is filled in from the germline J gene. The chain carries TRBV7-9 and TRBJ2-3; a possible D gene is TRBD2 (5 bases). Germline CDR1 SEHNR, CDR2 FQNEAQ (reference sequence). The CDR3 extends over 13 amino acids. The DNA read from the CDR3 is TGTGCCAGCAGCTTTACCGGGGTTGGGACG. It is translated as CASSFTGVGT. The whole CDR3 protein is CASSFTGVGTQYF. The whole variable domain, filled in from reference TRBV7-9 and TRBJ2-3, reads DTGVSQNPRHKITKRGQNVTFRCDPISEHNRLYWYRQTLGQGPEFLTYFQNEAQLEKSRLLSDRFSAERPKGSFSTLEIQRTEQGDSAMYLCASSFTGVGTQYFGPGTRLTVL.

Remarks on this clone: Read data end 3 residues before the CDR3 end; the end is taken from the germline J gene. The rearrangement uses TRBV2 and TRBJ2-5; D is possibly TRBD1 (6 bases). From germline, CDR1 is SNHLY and CDR2 FYNNEI. V gave up 7 bases and J gave up 1 base, with 16 bases separating them. The CDR3 length is 15 residues. The sequenced part of the CDR3 DNA is TGTGCCAGCAAGGAGACAGGACATACCCAAGAGACC. It is translated as CASKETGHTQET. The CDR3 in its entirety is CASKETGHTQETQYF.

A remark on this clone: One junction end does not reproduce the germline sequence, and a read error may be involved. The CDR3 end lies 3 residues beyond the end of the read and is filled in from the germline J gene. This chain joins TRBV4-2 and TRBJ2-1; D is ambiguous. The length of the CDR3 is 17 residues. Germline V gene sequence: CDR1 LGHNA, CDR2 YNFKEQ. CDR3 DNA (partial): TGCGCCAGCAGCCAAGATATAACTGAGACTTCCTACAATGAG. It yields the protein CASSQDITETSYNE. The full CDR3 reads CASSQDITETSYNEQFF.

In regard to this clone: Mismatch with germline at one junction end may stem from a read error. Coverage ceases 3 residues before the CDR3 finishes, and the germline J gene fills in the end. Other DNA sequences in this sample translate to the same CDR3. The rearrangement links TRBV7-2 to TRBJ1-3; the D gene is possibly TRBD1 (6 bases). Germline assignment: CDR1 SGHTA and CDR2 FQGNSA. This CDR3 region has 13 residues. This CDR3 is CASSKDRVNTIYF. The CDR3 DNA, read in part, is TGTGCCAGCAGCAAGGACAGAGTAAACACG.

On this clone: Coverage ceases 3 residues before the CDR3 finishes, and the germline J gene fills in the end. The rearrangement joins TRBV6-1 to TRBJ1-5; perhaps TRBD1 as D (5 bases). The V and J ends lost 4 bases and 7 bases respectively, with 11 bases between them. Germline-derived CDR1 and CDR2 are MNHNS and SASEGT. The CDR3 covers 13 residues. The CDR3 bases that were read are TGTGCCAGCAGTGTGGGGGGAGGACAGCCC. This codes for CASSVGGGQP. The whole CDR3 region reads CASSVGGGQPQHF.

Concerning this clone itself: Coverage ceases 3 residues before the CDR3 finishes, and the germline J gene fills in the end. The chain uses TRBV5-1 and TRBJ2-6; D possibly corresponds to TRBD1 (6 bases). The CDR3 has 15 amino acids. Trimming stripped 4 bases from V and 2 bases from J, with 10 bases between. Germline CDR1 and CDR2: SGHRS and YFSETQ. The covered CDR3 bases are TGCGCCAGCAGCGGAACAGGGACTGGGGCCAACGTC. Protein: CASSGTGTGANV. The full CDR3 is CASSGTGTGANVLTF.

A note on this clone: The read terminates 3 residues ahead of where the CDR3 ends, so the germline J gene completes it. The rearrangement joins TRBV2 to TRBJ2-4; perhaps TRBD1 as D (5 bases). Germline CDR1 reads SNHLY; CDR2 reads FYNNEI. This CDR3 region has 13 residues. Trimming removed 6 bases at V and 6 bases at J, with 12 bases between. The CDR3 DNA, read in part, is TGTGCCAGCAGGGCGGCAGGGTCAAACATT. This gives the protein CASRAAGSNI. The complete CDR3 sequence is CASRAAGSNIQYF.

About this clone itself: The read ends 3 residues before the CDR3 terminus; that terminus is restored from the germline J gene. The V call is TRBV6-2 or TRBV6-3, the J call TRBJ2-1, with no clear D. CDR3 size: 11 residues. Trimming left V 6 bases short and J 9 bases short, with 9 bases between. Germline lookup yields CDR1 MNHEY and CDR2 SVGEGT. The CDR3 bases that were read are TGTGCCAGCAGACAGCTGGGTGAG. It yields the protein CASRQLGE. The full CDR3 protein is CASRQLGEQFF.

A note on this clone: The CDR3 end lies 3 residues beyond the end of the read and is filled in from the germline J gene. V and J are TRBV6-2 or TRBV6-3 and TRBJ1-1; unclear D gene. The length of the CDR3 is 13 residues. Germline lookup yields CDR1 MNHEY and CDR2 SVGEGT. V was clipped by 2 bases and J by 6 bases, with 10 bases between them. CDR3 bases read: TGTGCCAGCAGTTACGTGGGCCCGTCTGAA. Translated, it gives CASSYVGPSE. The full CDR3 sequence reads CASSYVGPSEAFF.

A remark on this clone: The read ends 3 residues early relative to the CDR3; the germline J gene fills the gap. This chain links TRBV19 with TRBJ2-3, with D perhaps matching TRBD1 (6 bases). The germline gives CDR1 LNHDA, CDR2 SQIVND (reference sequence). The V gene lost 7 bases and the J gene lost 3 bases, with 11 bases spanning the gap. The CDR3 totals 13 residues. The covered CDR3 bases are TGTGCCAGTAAGGGGACACGAACAGATACG. It is translated as CASKGTRTDT. The entire CDR3 is CASKGTRTDTQYF.

Note on this clone: Sequencing ends 3 residues short of the CDR3 end; the germline J gene provides the rest. The chain combines TRBV30 with TRBJ2-3; 7 nucleotides match TRBD1. The CDR3 covers 16 residues. Germline V gene lookup returns CDR1 GTSNPN and CDR2 SVGIG (reference sequence). The CDR3 region is CAWSPTGNSGNQPQYF. CDR3 DNA (partial): TGTGCCTGGAGTCCGACAGGGAATAGTGGCAATCAGCCG. The complete variable domain, with remaining parts taken from reference TRBV30 and TRBJ2-3, reads SQTIHQWPATLVQPVGSPLSLECTVEGTSNPNLYWYRQAAGRGLQLLFYSVGIGQISSEVPQNLSASRPQDRQFILSSKKLLLSDSGFYLCAWSPTGNSGNQPQYFGPGTRLTVL.

Turning to this clone: Read data end 3 residues before the CDR3 end; the end is taken from the germline J gene. The genes are TRBV6-2 or TRBV6-3 and TRBJ2-7; 9 bases map to TRBD1. Germline V gene lookup returns CDR1 MNHEY and CDR2 SVGEGT. The length of the CDR3 is 14 residues. The ends lost 7 bases at V and 4 bases at J; junction bases unmatched: 8. This CDR3 reads CASTSGQGYYEQYF. Incomplete CDR3 DNA: TGTGCCAGCACCTCGGGACAGGGTTATTACGAG.

Details on this clone: The CDR3 end falls 3 residues outside the read, so it is completed with the germline J gene. The chain employs TRBV5-1 and TRBJ1-1, with D uncertain. Between the trimmed V and J ends, which lost 6 bases and 4 bases, there was a span of 7 bases. CDR1 SGHRS and CDR2 YFSETQ come from the germline V gene. The CDR3 is made up of 11 amino acids. The sequenced part of the CDR3 DNA is TGCGCCAGCAAAATCTCCACTGAA. As protein: CASKISTE. The whole CDR3 protein reads CASKISTEAFF.

Notes on this clone: The read terminates 3 residues before the CDR3 end, so the remaining end is supplied by the germline J gene. This sequence joins TRBV5-1 and TRBJ2-7; 8 bases map to TRBD1. The CDR3 loop spans 16 amino acids. V gave up 1 base and J gave up 0 bases; unmatched junction bases: 6. Germline assignment: CDR1 SGHRS and CDR2 YFSETQ. The CDR3 bases that were read are TGCGCCAGCAGCTTGTCATCCGGGACAGGCTCCTACGAG. It codes for CASSLSSGTGSYE. The whole CDR3 region reads CASSLSSGTGSYEQYF.